These 10 T cell receptor beta chains originate from one sample sequenced in a study of a mutant IDH1 vaccine in newly diagnosed glioma. Measured with immunoSEQ multiplex PCR; TCRdb has only the in-frame clones, and not every one. The data contain tens of thousands of clones, approximately 87% of them singletons. No antigens are known for them. Stated time point: week 23, last vaccination. Vaccination used 300 ug of mutant IDH1 20-mer peptide per dose, with topical imiquimod. This specimen was PBMCs, taken from a glioma patient whose treatment included an IDH1 peptide vaccine. The receptors stem from a man in his forties with glioma.

V gene TRBV2 combines with J gene TRBJ2-2, with TRBD1 matching over 7 bases. The length of the CDR3 is 16 residues. V lost 4 bases to trimming and J lost 4 bases; unmatched junction nucleotides: 9. The V gene's germline CDR1 is SNHLY and CDR2 FYNNEI. The CDR3 region has the DNA TGTGCCAGCAGTGTGGGACAGACCCCAGGCACCGGGGAGCTGTTTTTT. It codes for CASSVGQTPGTGELFF.

As regards this clone: This sample also contains other DNA sequences that code for the same CDR3. The chain combines TRBV5-1 with TRBJ2-5, with 9 positions matching TRBD1. The ends lost 4 bases at V and 5 bases at J; junction bases unmatched: 3. The CDR3 has 13 residues. Germline CDR1 SGHRS, CDR2 YFSETQ. The CDR3 DNA reads as TGCGCCAGCAGCACAGGGGGCGTTGAGACCCAGTACTTC. It yields the protein CASSTGGVETQYF. The complete variable domain, with remaining parts taken from reference TRBV5-1 and TRBJ2-5, reads KAGVTQTPRYLIKTRGQQVTLSCSPISGHRSVSWYQQTPGQGLQFLFEYFSETQRNKGNFPGRFSGRQFSNSRSEMNVSTLELGDSALYLCASSTGGVETQYFGPGTRLLVL.

In its sample, this clone was seen a few times. The chain combines TRBV5-1 with TRBJ1-5; weak D call: TRBD1 (5 bases). V was clipped by 2 bases and J by 0 bases, with 12 bases between them. CDR3 length: 16 residues. CDR1 is SGHRS, CDR2 YFSETQ, per germline. CDR3 sequence: CASSLGTGNSNQPQHF. The CDR3 DNA reads as TGCGCCAGCAGCTTAGGGACGGGGAATAGCAATCAGCCCCAGCATTTT.

The V call is TRBV2, the J call TRBJ2-1; the D is unclear. The CDR3 runs 12 residues. Trimming cost V 4 bases and J 7 bases, with 8 bases left between them. Looked up from germline, CDR1 is SNHLY and CDR2 is FYNNEI. CDR3 sequence: CASSGQENEQFF. The DNA for the CDR3 is TGTGCCAGCAGTGGGCAGGAGAATGAGCAGTTCTTC.

The rearrangement uses TRBV10-3 and TRBJ2-2; TRBD2 matches 11 bases. This CDR3 spans 16 amino acids. J lost 1 base, V lost 10 bases, and 8 bases had no gene match. The germline gives CDR1 ENHRY, CDR2 SYGVKD. CDR3 residues: CANSRLAGQNTGELFF. The DNA for the CDR3 is TGTGCCAACTCGAGACTAGCGGGACAGAACACCGGGGAGCTGTTTTTT.

The table lists this clone with a count of one. The rearrangement links TRBV7-9 to TRBJ1-2, with D perhaps TRBD1 (5 bases). The CDR3 sequence is 16 residues long. Germline CDR1 SEHNR, CDR2 FQNEAQ (reference sequence). The V end was cut by 2 bases, the J end by 2 bases, with 15 bases between. The CDR3 nucleotides are TGTGCCAGCAGCTTAAGTGGGGCGGACCGAAACTATGGCTACACCTTC. It specifies CASSLSGADRNYGYTF.

The chain carries TRBV19 and TRBJ1-4; 9 positions match TRBD1. Trimming cost V 8 bases and J 6 bases; bases outside gene matches: 4. This CDR3 region has 13 residues. Germline assignment: CDR1 LNHDA and CDR2 SQIVND (reference sequence). CDR3 DNA sequence: TGTGCCAGTTCAGACAGGGGGTATGAAAAACTGTTTTTT. It translates to CASSDRGYEKLFF.

As to this clone: Compared with germline, one end of the junction differs, possibly owing to a read error. This sequence joins TRBV7-7 and TRBJ2-5; the D is unclear. CDR3 length equals 15 residues. CDR1 and CDR2 from the germline V gene are SSHAT and FNYEAQ (reference sequence). CDR3 DNA sequence: TGTGCTAGCAGCTTAGTCGGTGGTGGGCAAGAGACCCAGTACTTC. This translates into CASSLVGGGQETQYF.

The CDR3, as DNA: TGTGCCAGCTCCCCCGGGGTAGCACGCTACGAGCAGTACTTC. Translated: CASSPGVARYEQYF. V and J are TRBV18 and TRBJ2-7; maybe TRBD2 (5 bases). The germline V gene has CDR1 KGHSH and CDR2 LQKENI. V gave up 6 bases and J gave up 3 bases, with 15 bases separating them. This CDR3 region has 14 residues. Looking up the rest from reference TRBV18 and TRBJ2-7 gives the full variable domain: NAGVMQNPRHLVRRRGQEARLRCSPMKGHSHVYWYRQLPEEGLKFMVYLQKENIIDESGMPKERFSAEFPKEGPSILRIQQVVRGDSAAYFCASSPGVARYEQYFGPGTRLTVT.

This clone was found a few times. The rearrangement joins TRBV11-3 to TRBJ2-1; 7 bases align to TRBD2. V was pared by 5 bases and J by 6 bases, with 10 bases of the junction left unmatched. Per germline, CDR1 SGHNT and CDR2 YENEEA. The CDR3 has 15 amino acids. Here the CDR3 DNA reads TGTGCCAGCAGCCTTCGGGGCACGGGGGGCAATGAGCAGTTCTTC. This sequence encodes CASSLRGTGGNEQFF.